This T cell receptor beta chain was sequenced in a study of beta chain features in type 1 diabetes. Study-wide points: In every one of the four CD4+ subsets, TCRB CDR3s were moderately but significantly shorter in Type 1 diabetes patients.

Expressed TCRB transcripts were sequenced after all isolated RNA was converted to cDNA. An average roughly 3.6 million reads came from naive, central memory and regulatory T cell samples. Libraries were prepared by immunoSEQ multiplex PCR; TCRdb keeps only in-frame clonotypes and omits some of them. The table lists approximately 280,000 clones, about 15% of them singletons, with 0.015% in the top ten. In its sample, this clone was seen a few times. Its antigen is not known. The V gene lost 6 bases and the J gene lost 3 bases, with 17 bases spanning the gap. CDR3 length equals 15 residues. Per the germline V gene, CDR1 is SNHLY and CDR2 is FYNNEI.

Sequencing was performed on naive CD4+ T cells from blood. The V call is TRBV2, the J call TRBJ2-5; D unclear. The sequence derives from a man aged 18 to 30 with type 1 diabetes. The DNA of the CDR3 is TGTGCCAGCAGCGAACGCGGAGTTAGAGAAGAGACCCAGTACTTC. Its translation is CASSERGVREETQYF.